One sample yielded the 13 T cell receptor beta chains listed below, sequenced in a study of T cell repertoires in cytomegalovirus infection. TCRdb ran MiXCR on the reads and lists one entry per CDR3 protein. The sample comprises roughly 250,000 distinct CDR3 sequences, 22% of which are singletons, and 18% rests with the top ten. The sample consisted of CD8+ T cells from PBMCs. Every receptor here comes from a human donor in good health (CMV status not recorded). Some clones in this sample may be carry-over from other donors' samples.

This clonotype was found a few times. J is TRBJ1-5 and V is TRBV19; a weak D match, TRBD1 (6 bases). V lost 2 bases, J lost 3 bases, and 11 bases lay in between. Germline-derived CDR1 and CDR2 are LNHDA and SQIVND (reference sequence). This CDR3 is built from 15 residues. Here the CDR3 reads CASSIWGASNQPQHF. The CDR3 bases are TGTGCCAGTAGTATATGGGGGGCGTCCAATCAGCCCCAGCATTTT.

This clonotype came up many times. The V gene is TRBV7-2, the J gene TRBJ1-5, with a possible D match to TRBD1 (5 bases). The germline gives CDR1 SGHTA, CDR2 FQGNSA. The length of the CDR3 is 15 residues. Deletions cut 0 bases from V and 4 bases from J, with 10 bases between. The CDR3 sequence: CASSLAQGSNQPQHF. DNA of the CDR3: TGTGCCAGCAGCTTAGCGCAGGGATCGAATCAGCCCCAGCATTTT.

This sequence joins TRBV5-4 and TRBJ2-2; D may be TRBD1 (5 bases). The length of the CDR3 is 12 residues. Looked up from germline, CDR1 is SGHNT and CDR2 is YYREEE (reference sequence). Trimming took 10 bases from V and 6 from J, leaving 13 bases between them. The CDR3 region is CAFQGESGELFF. In DNA form, the CDR3 reads TGTGCCTTCCAGGGCGAATCCGGGGAGCTGTTTTTT.

Turning to this clonotype: This clone may be a read error of a much larger clone one base away. V and J are TRBV11-2 and TRBJ1-1; D unresolved. Germline V gene sequence: CDR1 SGHAT, CDR2 FQNNGV. The CDR3 length is 15 residues. V was trimmed by 0 bases and J by 6 bases, leaving 14 bases between them. The CDR3 bases are TGTGCCAGCAGCTTAGATGCGAGCATGTGGGCTGAAGCTTTCTTT. The encoded protein is CASSLDASMWAEAFF.

This clonotype was counted a few times. The V call is TRBV20-1, the J call TRBJ2-3; 10 nucleotides align to TRBD2. Germline lookup yields CDR1 DFQATT and CDR2 SNEGSKA (reference sequence). This CDR3 comprises 16 residues. V was clipped by 3 bases and J by 3 bases; unmatched bases: 9. This CDR3 is CSASPTGLAFTDTQYF. CDR3 bases: TGCAGTGCTAGTCCCACGGGACTAGCGTTTACAGATACGCAGTATTTT.

The rearrangement uses TRBV12-3 or TRBV12-4 and TRBJ2-5; TRBD1 matches 9 bases. V was pared by 6 bases and J by 3 bases, with 2 bases of the junction left unmatched. The CDR3 is 13 residues long. The CDR3 sequence is CASRRQGEETQYF. The CDR3 bases are TGTGCCAGCAGACGACAGGGGGAAGAGACCCAGTACTTC.

This clonotype was found many times. The gene calls are TRBV7-2 and TRBJ1-4, with no clear D. The CDR3 has 16 residues. The germline V and J ends were trimmed by 0 bases and 8 bases, with 16 bases remaining between them. The germline gives CDR1 SGHTA, CDR2 FQGNSA. The CDR3: CASSLAKFHYPEKLFF. The CDR3 nucleotides read TGTGCCAGCAGCTTAGCCAAGTTCCACTACCCGGAAAAACTGTTTTTT.

The chain employs TRBV27 and TRBJ1-4; D not resolved. This CDR3 is built from 12 residues. CDR1 MNHEY and CDR2 SMNVEV come from the germline V gene (reference sequence). Deletions cut 6 bases from V and 8 bases from J, with 10 bases between. The CDR3 DNA sequence: TGTGCCAGCAGGTATAGGCGGGAAAAACTGTTTTTT. Translating it yields CASRYRREKLFF.

At least ten counts were recorded for this clonotype. The chain employs TRBV7-8 and TRBJ1-2; D is uncertain. Germline V gene data show CDR1 as SGHVS and CDR2 as FQNEAQ. The germline V and J ends were trimmed by 3 bases and 0 bases, with 11 bases remaining between them. This CDR3 has 15 amino acids. The CDR3 DNA is TGTGCCAGCAGCTTCTCGGGGAACCCTAACTATGGCTACACCTTC. Protein product: CASSFSGNPNYGYTF.

At least ten counts were recorded for this clonotype. The chain joins TRBV7-8 to TRBJ2-3; D not resolved. Trimming shortened V by 0 bases and J by 5 bases, and 0 bases separated the two germline ends. The germline V gene encodes CDR1 SGHVS and CDR2 FQNEAQ. The CDR3 runs to 11 residues. DNA of the CDR3: TGTGCCAGCAGCTTAGCAGATACGCAGTATTTT. Translation gives CASSLADTQYF.

V is TRBV20-1 and J is TRBJ1-1; tentative D call: TRBD1 (5 bases). The germline V gene encodes CDR1 DFQATT and CDR2 SNEGSKA (reference sequence). The CDR3 is 13 amino acids. The ends were cut back, 5 bases at V and 6 bases at J, with 16 bases in the middle. The CDR3 DNA reads TGCAGTGCTCGCCGGGACCCCGGACCTGAAGCTTTCTTT. Its protein product is CSARRDPGPEAFF.

This clonotype has a count of ten or more. This rearrangement joins TRBV7-8 to TRBJ2-5, with TRBD1 matching over 10 bases. In germline, CDR1 is SGHVS, CDR2 FQNEAQ. The length of the CDR3 is 16 residues. With V trimmed by 4 bases and J by 4 bases, 9 bases remained unmatched. CDR3 sequence reads: CASSSDRGQEGETQYF. CDR3 nucleotides: TGTGCCAGCAGCTCCGACAGGGGGCAGGAGGGAGAGACCCAGTACTTC.

The chain uses TRBV5-3 and TRBJ2-1; D unresolved. TRBV5-3 falls under the ORF class, with uncertain function. The CDR3 is 16 amino acids. Trimming cost V 8 bases and J 1 base, with 19 bases left between them. The CDR3 region is CASTTRVGPSYNEQFF. In DNA, the CDR3 is TGTGCCAGCACCACCCGCGTCGGGCCGTCCTACAATGAGCAGTTCTTC.